This T cell receptor (beta chain) was recorded in a study of T cells in Graves' hyperthyroidism and ophthalmopathy. Study-level background: Pretreatment peripheral blood was obtained at initial diagnosis.

TCR beta CDR3 regions were amplified from RNA. A set of HTBI primers served as the primers for a first-round RT-PCR of the TCR CDR3. Using its own MiXCR run on the multiplex PCR reads, TCRdb lists one record per CDR3 protein. The sample yields around 380,000 distinct CDR3 sequences, around an eighth seen once. Pregnant or lactating patients were excluded, as were those with uncontrolled infection or other autoimmune disease. The study based diagnoses on clinical symptoms, serum thyroxine and TRAb, thyroid ultrasound and orbital computed tomography. Fresh peripheral blood, approximately 10 ml, was the source of the PBMCs. This clonotype came up a few times. CDR3 length equals 16 residues. Germline V gives CDR1 DFQATT, CDR2 SNEGSKA (reference sequence). Trimming took 0 bases from V and 5 from J; bases not matched to a gene: 6.

The V call is TRBV20-1, the J call TRBJ2-3; 12 bases align to TRBD2. The sequenced sample consisted of blood. The clonotype originates from a man aged 25 to 40 with Graves' hyperthyroidism that later progressed to Graves' ophthalmopathy. The CDR3 DNA is TGCAGTGCTAGAGATGTACTAGCGGGGGGAGGAGATACGCAGTATTTT. Translated: CSARDVLAGGGDTQYF.